What follows are 10 T cell receptor beta chains derived from one specimen sequenced in a study of T cells in localized non-small cell lung cancer. The data were produced by immunoSEQ multiplex PCR, yet TCRdb's version contains in-frame clones alone and is incomplete. The sample yields roughly 26,000 clones, approximately 86% seen once. The sample in question was peripheral blood, obtained before any cancer treatment. The origin of the receptors is a female donor aged 60 or older with stage II squamous cell lung carcinoma.

The V and J genes are TRBV9 and TRBJ2-7; TRBD1 agrees at 11 bases. V was clipped by 0 bases and J by 2 bases; unmatched bases: 4. Looked up from germline, CDR1 is SGDLS and CDR2 is YYNGEE. The CDR3 runs 16 residues. The CDR3 nucleotides read TGTGCCAGCAGCGTAGGGACAGGGGGCCTCCCCTACGAGCAGTACTTC. It codes for CASSVGTGGLPYEQYF.

V and J are TRBV14 and TRBJ1-2; D unclear. V lost 3 bases and J lost 0, with 11 bases in between. Germline CDR1 reads SGHDN; CDR2 reads FVKESK. The CDR3 spans 15 residues. The CDR3 region is CASSQMGRANYGYTF. DNA for the CDR3: TGTGCCAGCAGCCAGATGGGCAGAGCTAACTATGGCTACACCTTC.

This rearrangement joins TRBV6-1 to TRBJ2-5, with D possibly TRBD1 on 6 matching bases. V lost 7 bases and J 0 bases, leaving 9 bases between the germline ends. The CDR3 sequence is 13 residues long. Germline V CDR1 and CDR2: MNHNS, SASEGT. This CDR3 is CASTGDHQETQYF. The CDR3 nucleotides are TGTGCCAGCACAGGGGACCACCAAGAGACCCAGTACTTC.

The V and J genes are TRBV2 and TRBJ1-4; D possibly corresponds to TRBD1 (5 bases). The V end was cut by 6 bases, the J end by 8 bases, with 16 bases between. The germline V gene encodes CDR1 SNHLY and CDR2 FYNNEI. This CDR3 has 14 amino acids. CDR3 protein: CASRFRDVGEKLFF. CDR3 DNA sequence: TGTGCCAGCAGGTTTCGGGACGTGGGGGAAAAACTGTTTTTT.

This chain connects TRBV5-6 to TRBJ2-7; 8 nucleotides align to TRBD1. Germline V gene data show CDR1 as SGHDT and CDR2 as YYEEEE. This CDR3 region has 13 residues. J was trimmed by 3 bases and V by 7 bases; bases with no gene match: 6. For the CDR3, the DNA is TGTGCCAGCTACAGACAGGGGTACTACGAGCAGTACTTC. Translated, it gives CASYRQGYYEQYF.

The CDR3 spells CASSTLPLTSRQETQYF. CDR3 nucleotide sequence: TGTGCCAGCAGTACCCTCCCCTTGACTAGCAGACAAGAGACCCAGTACTTC. This chain links TRBV27 with TRBJ2-5; the match to TRBD2 covers 7 bases. V trimming: 5 bases; J trimming: 2 bases; junction bases outside the gene matches: 14. The CDR3 runs to 17 residues. Germline CDR1 MNHEY, CDR2 SMNVEV (reference sequence).

The chain carries TRBV19 and TRBJ2-2; 7 bases match TRBD2. The CDR3 totals 16 residues. Germline values: CDR1 LNHDA, CDR2 SQIVND (reference sequence). Trimming removed 8 bases from V and 4 bases from J; junction bases left unmatched: 13. Here the CDR3 reads CASYPDGGLITGELFF. The CDR3 nucleotides read TGTGCCAGTTACCCCGACGGGGGACTAATCACCGGGGAGCTGTTTTTT.

This clone has just one count. This rearrangement joins TRBV9 to TRBJ2-1, with 10 positions matching TRBD2. J was trimmed by 7 bases and V by 3 bases; bases with no gene match: 7. Germline-derived CDR1 and CDR2 are SGDLS and YYNGEE. CDR3 length: 15 amino acids. The CDR3 region is CASSGKRGGRNEQFF. CDR3 in DNA: TGTGCCAGCAGCGGTAAGCGGGGGGGCCGGAATGAGCAGTTCTTC. The entire variable domain, with the rest obtained from reference TRBV9 and TRBJ2-1, is as follows: DSGVTQTPKHLITATGQRVTLRCSPRSGDLSVYWYQQSLDQGLQFLIQYYNGEERAKGNILERFSAQQFPDLHSELNLSSLELGDSALYFCASSGKRGGRNEQFFGPGTRLTVL.

This chain links TRBV27 with TRBJ1-5; maybe TRBD1 (5 bases). The germline V and J ends were trimmed by 2 bases and 7 bases, with 9 bases remaining between them. Germline assignment: CDR1 MNHEY and CDR2 SMNVEV (reference sequence). This CDR3 comprises 13 residues. The CDR3 DNA is TGTGCCAGCAGTTTACAGGGTGGACAGCCCCAGCATTTT. Encoded protein: CASSLQGGQPQHF.

V and J are TRBV27 and TRBJ2-5, with D possibly called TRBD1 or TRBD2 (5 bases each). The CDR3 spans 13 residues. Germline-derived CDR1 and CDR2 are MNHEY and SMNVEV (reference sequence). The V end lost 5 bases, the J end lost 4 bases, and 11 bases lay between the germline ends. The CDR3, as DNA: TGTGCCAGCAGTCCGGGACCGGGAGAGACCCAGTACTTC. Translating gives CASSPGPGETQYF.